This TCR beta chain is drawn from a study of blood T cell repertoires in COVID-19. Study-wide background: The samples span acute and convalescent COVID-19 from the United States, Italy and Spain. PBMCs, B-cell-depleted T cells, or T cells were the source of the cDNA or gDNA that made up the material.

Germline V lookup: CDR1 MDHEN, CDR2 SYDVKM. The CDR3 spans 16 residues. Trimming removed 3 bases at V and 7 bases at J, with 18 bases between. In the original analysis: Estimation of nucleated cell counts relied on the amplification of reference gene primers. The repertoire was sequenced with immunoSEQ multiplex PCR; TCRdb's copy has only in-frame clones and lacks some. V and J calls and clone size are copied from that table; D and trimming were computed from the DNA. The repertoire has approximately 91,000 clones, around four fifths of them found once; the top ten carry about 10%. The source material was peripheral blood. This clonotype originated in an elderly woman with acute or convalescent COVID-19. This chain joins TRBV28 and TRBJ1-4; D remains unclear. This chain's CDR3 is CASSFEGRGGSEKLFF. CDR3 nucleotides: TGTGCCAGCAGTTTTGAGGGCCGGGGAGGAAGTGAAAAACTGTTTTTT.